This T cell receptor (beta chain) was identified in a study of blood T cell repertoires in COVID-19 (TCRdb year 2020). About the study as a whole: Samples covering the acute and convalescent phases of COVID-19 were provided by collaborators in the United States, Italy and Spain. The prospective study material was composed of cDNA or gDNA derived from T cells, B-cell-depleted T cells, or PBMCs. Subjects who had been exposed to COVID-19, were actively infected with it, or had recovered from it provided the deeply sampled blood TCRbeta repertoires that made up the dataset. A freely available public database, intended as a resource for researchers studying the immune response to SARS-CoV-2, is where the repertoires were released. Samples were obtained from the ongoing ImmuneRACE study (first 160 participants) and from 1,254 subjects provided by 6 global collaborators. Nearly every sample came with metadata listing a de-identified subject ID, COVID-19 status, age in years and sex. Where available, HLA class I and class II types were taken from metadata supplied by the sample provider and were not determined by assay-based typing.

The germline V end is reduced by 0 bases and the J end by 5 bases; junction bases left unmatched: 1. The germline V gene encodes CDR1 SGHTA and CDR2 FQGNSA. The CDR3 runs 15 amino acids, cysteine and phenylalanine included. Left in the record is the CDR3 DNA by itself, 45 bases read in frame from the first base. Of note for this clone: No cognate antigen has been identified for it. Base quality data are lacking; no much larger clone is found one base away.

Findings and caveats that apply to the study as a whole: The quantity of clinical and demographic metadata differed by source and by participant and was supplied without curation.

Whole blood was collected in K2EDTA tubes by collaborating institutions according to the institutions' own protocols. For TCRbeta analysis, collaborator samples were shipped as frozen whole blood, as isolated PBMCs, or as DNA extracted from either sample type. The immunoSEQ Assay, a bias-controlled multiplex PCR, was used to amplify TCRbeta CDR3 regions from genomic DNA. The published analysis was carried out like this. Nucleated cell counts per sample were estimated from amplification of reference gene primers within the assay. To quantify the absolute abundance of each unique TCRbeta CDR3 rearrangement, sequence reads were collapsed and filtered. For each sample, productive Simpson clonality was calculated as the square root of Simpson's diversity index over productive rearrangements. TCRdb took over this immuneACCESS table, retaining in-frame rearrangements with V and J assigned. Such tables are incomplete; in checked studies, under half of the missing clones stem from an unresolved V gene, and the remainder is unexplained. Clone size and the V and J calls come from that table; the DNA yielded D and trimming. The sample records around 230,000 clones, around 80% of which are singletons. The top ten clones comprise around 26% of the sample.

This sequence uses TRBV7-2 and TRBJ1-1, and 12 junctional nucleotides match TRBD1. Sequenced material: peripheral blood. The receptor was isolated from a man aged 35-49 years with acute or convalescent COVID-19. This receptor has the CDR3 CASSLAGQGATEAFF. The sequence in DNA is TGTGCCAGCAGCTTAGCGGGACAGGGGGCAACTGAAGCTTTCTTT.